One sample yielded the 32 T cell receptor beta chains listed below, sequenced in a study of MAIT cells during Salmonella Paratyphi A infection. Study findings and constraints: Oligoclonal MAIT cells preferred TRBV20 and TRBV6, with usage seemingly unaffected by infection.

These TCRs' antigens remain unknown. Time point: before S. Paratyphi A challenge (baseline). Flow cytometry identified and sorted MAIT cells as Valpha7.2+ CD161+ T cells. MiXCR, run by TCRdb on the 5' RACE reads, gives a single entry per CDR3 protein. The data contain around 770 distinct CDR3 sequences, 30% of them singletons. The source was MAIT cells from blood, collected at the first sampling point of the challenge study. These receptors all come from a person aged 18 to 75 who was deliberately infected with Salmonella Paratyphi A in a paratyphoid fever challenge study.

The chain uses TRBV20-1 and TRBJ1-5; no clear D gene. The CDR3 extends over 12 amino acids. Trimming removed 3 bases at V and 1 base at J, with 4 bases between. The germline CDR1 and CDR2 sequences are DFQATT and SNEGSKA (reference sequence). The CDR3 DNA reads TGCAGTGCTAGCGACAGCAATCAGCCCCAGCATTTT. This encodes CSASDSNQPQHF.

CDR3 nucleotide sequence: TGTGCCATCGGGACAACCGGGGGCACTGAAGCTTTCTTT. The encoded protein is CAIGTTGGTEAFF. V usage is TRBV10-3 and J usage is TRBJ1-1; D might be TRBD1 (6 bases). The germline V and J ends were trimmed by 8 bases and 4 bases, with 14 bases remaining between them. The CDR3 loop spans 13 amino acids. Germline V gene lookup returns CDR1 ENHRY and CDR2 SYGVKD.

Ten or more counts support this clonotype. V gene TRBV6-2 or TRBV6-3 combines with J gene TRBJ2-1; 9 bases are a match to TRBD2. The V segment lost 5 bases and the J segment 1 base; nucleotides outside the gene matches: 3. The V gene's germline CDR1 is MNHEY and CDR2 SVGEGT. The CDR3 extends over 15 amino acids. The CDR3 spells CASSPSGDSYNEQFF. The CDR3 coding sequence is TGTGCCAGCAGTCCTAGCGGGGATTCCTACAATGAGCAGTTCTTC.

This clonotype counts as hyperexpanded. The CDR3 reads CASSLGGSGSVSYNEQFF. CDR3 DNA: TGTGCCAGCAGCTTAGGGGGTAGCGGGAGTGTCTCCTACAATGAGCAGTTCTTC. The chain couples TRBV28 to TRBJ2-1; TRBD2 matches 9 bases. Germline loops: CDR1 MDHEN, CDR2 SYDVKM. CDR3 size: 18 residues. V shed 6 bases, J shed 0 bases, and the junction held 12 bases outside the gene matches.

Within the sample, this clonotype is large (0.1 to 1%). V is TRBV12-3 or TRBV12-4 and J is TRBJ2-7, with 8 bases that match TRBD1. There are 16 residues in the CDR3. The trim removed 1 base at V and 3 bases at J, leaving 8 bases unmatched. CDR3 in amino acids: CASSLGGQGEFYEQYF. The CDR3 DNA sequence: TGTGCCAGCAGTTTAGGTGGACAGGGAGAGTTCTACGAGCAGTACTTC.

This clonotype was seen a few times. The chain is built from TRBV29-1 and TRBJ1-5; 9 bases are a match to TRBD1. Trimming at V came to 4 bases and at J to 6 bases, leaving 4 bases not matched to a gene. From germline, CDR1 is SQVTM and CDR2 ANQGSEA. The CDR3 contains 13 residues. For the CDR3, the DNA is TGCAGCGTTGGGGGACAGGGCGGTCAGCCCCAGCATTTT. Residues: CSVGGQGGQPQHF.

For the CDR3, the DNA is TGTGCCAGCAGTGAATTAGCGGGAGCTAACGAGCAGTACTTC. Encoded protein: CASSELAGANEQYF. The chain links TRBV6-1 to TRBJ2-7; 9 nucleotides match TRBD2. This CDR3 has 14 residues. Per germline, CDR1 MNHNS and CDR2 SASEGT. After removal of 2 bases from V and 5 bases from J, the junction contained 4 bases not matched to a gene.

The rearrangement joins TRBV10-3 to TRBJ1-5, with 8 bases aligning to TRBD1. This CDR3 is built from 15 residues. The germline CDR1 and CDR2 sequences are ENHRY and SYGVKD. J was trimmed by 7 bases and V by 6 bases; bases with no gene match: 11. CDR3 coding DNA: TGTGCCATCAGCCAAGGACAGGGCTGGGGGCAGCCCCAGCATTTT. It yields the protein CAISQGQGWGQPQHF.

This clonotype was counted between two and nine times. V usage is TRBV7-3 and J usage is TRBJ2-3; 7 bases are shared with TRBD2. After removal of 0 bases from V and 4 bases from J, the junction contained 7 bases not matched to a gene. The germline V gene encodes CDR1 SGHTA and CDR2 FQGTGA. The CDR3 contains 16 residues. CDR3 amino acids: CASSLTGGVAADTQYF. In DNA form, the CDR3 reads TGTGCCAGCAGCTTAACGGGGGGGGTAGCAGCAGATACGCAGTATTTT.

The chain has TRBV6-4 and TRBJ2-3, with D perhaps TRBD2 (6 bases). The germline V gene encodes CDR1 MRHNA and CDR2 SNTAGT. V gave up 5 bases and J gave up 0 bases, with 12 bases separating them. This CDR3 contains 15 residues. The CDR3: CASSSTSGSTDTQYF. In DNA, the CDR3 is TGTGCCAGCAGTTCAACCAGCGGGAGCACAGATACGCAGTATTTT.

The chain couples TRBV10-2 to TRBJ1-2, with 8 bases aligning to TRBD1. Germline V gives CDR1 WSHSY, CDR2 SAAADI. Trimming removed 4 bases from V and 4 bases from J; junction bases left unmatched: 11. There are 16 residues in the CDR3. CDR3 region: CASSGSLTGGGYGYTF. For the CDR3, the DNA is TGCGCCAGCAGTGGGTCCCTAACAGGGGGTGGCTATGGCTACACCTTC.

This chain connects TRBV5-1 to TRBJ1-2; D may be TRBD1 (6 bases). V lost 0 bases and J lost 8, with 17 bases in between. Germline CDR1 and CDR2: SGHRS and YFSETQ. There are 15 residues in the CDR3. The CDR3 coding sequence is TGCGCCAGCAGCTTGGAGGCAGGGGCTCTTTGGGGCTACACCTTC. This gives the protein CASSLEAGALWGYTF. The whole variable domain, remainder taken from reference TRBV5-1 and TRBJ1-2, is KAGVTQTPRYLIKTRGQQVTLSCSPISGHRSVSWYQQTPGQGLQFLFEYFSETQRNKGNFPGRFSGRQFSNSRSEMNVSTLELGDSALYLCASSLEAGALWGYTFGSGTRLTVV.

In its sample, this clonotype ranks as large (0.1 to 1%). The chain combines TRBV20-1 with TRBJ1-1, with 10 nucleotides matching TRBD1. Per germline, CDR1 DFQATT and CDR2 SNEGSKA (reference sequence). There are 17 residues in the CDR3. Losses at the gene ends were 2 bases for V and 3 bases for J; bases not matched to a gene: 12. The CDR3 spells CSARSLGQGVVDTEAFF. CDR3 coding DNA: TGCAGTGCTAGATCGCTCGGACAGGGGGTAGTAGACACTGAAGCTTTCTTT.

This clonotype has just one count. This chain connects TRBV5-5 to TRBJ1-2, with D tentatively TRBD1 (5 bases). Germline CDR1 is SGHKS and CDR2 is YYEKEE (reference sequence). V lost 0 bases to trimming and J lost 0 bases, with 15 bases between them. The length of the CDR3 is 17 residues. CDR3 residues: CASSLVASGGSNYGYTF. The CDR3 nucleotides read TGTGCCAGCAGCTTGGTGGCCTCGGGGGGGTCTAACTATGGCTACACCTTC. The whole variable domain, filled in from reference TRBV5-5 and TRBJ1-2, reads DAGVTQSPTHLIKTRGQQVTLRCSPISGHKSVSWYQQVLGQGPQFIFQYYEKEERGRGNFPDRFSARQFPNYSSELNVNALLLGDSALYLCASSLVASGGSNYGYTFGSGTRLTVV.

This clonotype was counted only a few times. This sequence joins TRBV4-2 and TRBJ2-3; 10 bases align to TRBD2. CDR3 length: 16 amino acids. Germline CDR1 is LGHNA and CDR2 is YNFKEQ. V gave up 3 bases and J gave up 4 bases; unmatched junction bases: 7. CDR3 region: CASSQVLAGDADTQYF. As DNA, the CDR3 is TGTGCCAGCAGCCAGGTCCTAGCGGGAGATGCAGATACGCAGTATTTT.

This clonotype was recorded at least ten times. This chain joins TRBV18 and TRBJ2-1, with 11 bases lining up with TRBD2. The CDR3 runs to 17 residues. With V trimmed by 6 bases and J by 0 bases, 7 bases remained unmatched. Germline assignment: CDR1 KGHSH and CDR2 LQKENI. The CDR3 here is CASSLAGGSGSYNEQFF. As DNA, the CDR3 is TGTGCCAGCTCGCTAGCGGGAGGTTCCGGCTCCTACAATGAGCAGTTCTTC.

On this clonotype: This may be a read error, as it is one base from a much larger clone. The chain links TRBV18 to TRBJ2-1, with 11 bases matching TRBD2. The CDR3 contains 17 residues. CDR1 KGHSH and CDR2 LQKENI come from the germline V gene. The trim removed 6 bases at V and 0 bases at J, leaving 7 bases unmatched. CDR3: CASSLAGGFGSYNEQFF. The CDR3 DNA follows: TGTGCCAGCTCGCTAGCGGGAGGTTTCGGCTCCTACAATGAGCAGTTCTTC.

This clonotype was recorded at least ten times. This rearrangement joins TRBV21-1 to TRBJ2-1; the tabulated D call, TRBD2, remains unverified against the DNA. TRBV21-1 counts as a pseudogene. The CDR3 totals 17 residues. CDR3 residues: CASSKGRRTSGSNEQFF. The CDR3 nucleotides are TGTGCCAGCAGCAAAGGTCGGCGGACTAGCGGGAGTAATGAGCAGTTCTTC.

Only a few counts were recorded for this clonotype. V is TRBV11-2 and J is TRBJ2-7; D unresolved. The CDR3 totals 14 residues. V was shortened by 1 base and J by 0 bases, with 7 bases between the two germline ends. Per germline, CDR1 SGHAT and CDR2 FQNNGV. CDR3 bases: TGTGCCAGCAGCTTAGGTGTAGGCTCCTACGAGCAGTACTTC. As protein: CASSLGVGSYEQYF.

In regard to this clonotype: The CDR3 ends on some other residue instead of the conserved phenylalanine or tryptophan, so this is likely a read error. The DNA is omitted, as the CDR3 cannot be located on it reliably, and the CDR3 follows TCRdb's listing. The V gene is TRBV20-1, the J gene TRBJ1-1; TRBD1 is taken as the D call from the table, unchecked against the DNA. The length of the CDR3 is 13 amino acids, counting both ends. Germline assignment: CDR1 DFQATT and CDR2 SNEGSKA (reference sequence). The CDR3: CSARDDRDTEACG.

CDR3 DNA: TGTGCCAGCAGCTCGACAGGGGCGAAGGGGGAGCAGTACTTC. Translation: CASSSTGAKGEQYF. The chain has TRBV7-2 and TRBJ2-7; 8 bases are shared with TRBD1. Per the germline V gene, CDR1 is SGHTA and CDR2 is FQGNSA. Germline trimming cut 4 bases from V and 7 bases from J; bases unmatched to any gene: 9. The CDR3 has 14 amino acids.

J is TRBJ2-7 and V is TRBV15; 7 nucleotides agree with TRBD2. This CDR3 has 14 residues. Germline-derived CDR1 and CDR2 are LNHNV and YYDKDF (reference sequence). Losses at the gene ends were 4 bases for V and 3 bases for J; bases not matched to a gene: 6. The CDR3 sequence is CATSKQRESYEQYF. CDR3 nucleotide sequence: TGTGCCACCAGCAAGCAGCGGGAAAGCTACGAGCAGTACTTC.

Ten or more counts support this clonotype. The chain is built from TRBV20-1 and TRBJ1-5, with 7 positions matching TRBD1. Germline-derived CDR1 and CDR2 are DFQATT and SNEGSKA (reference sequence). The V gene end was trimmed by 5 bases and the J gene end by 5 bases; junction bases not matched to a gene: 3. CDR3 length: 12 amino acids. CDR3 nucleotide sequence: TGCAGTGCTTGGACAGGCGATCAGCCCCAGCATTTT. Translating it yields CSAWTGDQPQHF.

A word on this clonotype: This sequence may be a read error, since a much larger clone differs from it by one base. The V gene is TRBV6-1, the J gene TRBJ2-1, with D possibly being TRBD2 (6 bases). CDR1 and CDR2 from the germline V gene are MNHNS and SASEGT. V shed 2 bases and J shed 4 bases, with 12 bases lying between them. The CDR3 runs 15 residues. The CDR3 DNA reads TGTGCCAGCAGTGAACCCCAGGAGGGGTACAATGAGCAGTTCTTC. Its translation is CASSEPQEGYNEQFF.

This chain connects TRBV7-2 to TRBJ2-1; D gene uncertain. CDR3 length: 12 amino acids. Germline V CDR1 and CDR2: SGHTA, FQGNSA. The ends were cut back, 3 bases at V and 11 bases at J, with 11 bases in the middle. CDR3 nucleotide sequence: TGTGCCAGCAGCTTGGACGGACCTCAGCAGTTCTTC. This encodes CASSLDGPQQFF.

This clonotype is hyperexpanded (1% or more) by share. CDR3 in DNA: TGCAGTGCTAGATGGGGACAGCGGGACACCGGGGAGCTGTTTTTT. It is translated as CSARWGQRDTGELFF. This rearrangement joins TRBV20-1 to TRBJ2-2; D might be TRBD1 (7 bases). The germline CDR1 and CDR2 sequences are DFQATT and SNEGSKA (reference sequence). V shed 2 bases and J shed 3 bases, with 13 bases lying between them. The CDR3 covers 15 residues.

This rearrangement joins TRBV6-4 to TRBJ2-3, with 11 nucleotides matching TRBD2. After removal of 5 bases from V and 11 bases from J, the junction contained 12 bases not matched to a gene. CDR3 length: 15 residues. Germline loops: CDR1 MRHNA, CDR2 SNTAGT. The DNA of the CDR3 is TGTGCCAGCAGTTCTCTAGCGGGAGGTATCAATGAGCAGTATTTT. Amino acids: CASSSLAGGINEQYF.

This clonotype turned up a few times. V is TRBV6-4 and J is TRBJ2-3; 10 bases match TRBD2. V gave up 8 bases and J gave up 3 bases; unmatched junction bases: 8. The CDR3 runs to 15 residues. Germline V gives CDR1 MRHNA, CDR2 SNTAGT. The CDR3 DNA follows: TGTGCCAGCTCGAAGCGGGAGGGCGAAACAGATACGCAGTATTTT. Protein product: CASSKREGETDTQYF.

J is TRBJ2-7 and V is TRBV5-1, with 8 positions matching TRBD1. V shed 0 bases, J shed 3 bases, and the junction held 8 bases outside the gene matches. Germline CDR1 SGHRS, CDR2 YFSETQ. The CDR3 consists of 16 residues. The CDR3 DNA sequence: TGCGCCAGCAGCTTGGAAGGTGCAGGGGGCATCTACGAGCAGTACTTC. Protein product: CASSLEGAGGIYEQYF.

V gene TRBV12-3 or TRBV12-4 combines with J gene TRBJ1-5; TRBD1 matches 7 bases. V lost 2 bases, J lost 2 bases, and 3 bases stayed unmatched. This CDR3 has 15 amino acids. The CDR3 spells CASSLTGAGNQPQHF. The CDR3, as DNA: TGTGCCAGCAGTTTAACAGGGGCCGGCAATCAGCCCCAGCATTTT.

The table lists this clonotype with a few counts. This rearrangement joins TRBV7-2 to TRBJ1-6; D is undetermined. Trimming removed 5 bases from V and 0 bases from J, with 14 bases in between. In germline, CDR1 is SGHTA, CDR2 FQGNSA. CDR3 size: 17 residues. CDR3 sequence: CASSPHVENSYNSPLHF. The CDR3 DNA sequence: TGTGCCAGCAGCCCCCACGTAGAGAACTCCTATAATTCACCCCTCCACTTT.

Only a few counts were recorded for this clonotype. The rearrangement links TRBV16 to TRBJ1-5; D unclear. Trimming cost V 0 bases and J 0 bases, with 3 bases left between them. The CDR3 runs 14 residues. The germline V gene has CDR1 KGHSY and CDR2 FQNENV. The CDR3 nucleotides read TGTGCCAGCAGCCAATCCTTTAGCAATCAGCCCCAGCATTTT. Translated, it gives CASSQSFSNQPQHF.